These 21 T cell receptor beta chains originate from one sample sequenced in a study of shared clonotypes between healthy human individuals. Some clones are missing from TCRdb's copy, which holds only in-frame ones; the method was immunoSEQ multiplex PCR. The sample has about 560,000 clones, around 81% seen once. Material for sequencing was PBMCs. The receptors here all came from a middle-aged woman in good health. Some clones in this sample may be carry-over from other donors' samples.

Regarding this clone: A much larger clone lies a single base off, so this may be a read error. In this CDR3 the conserved last residue, phenylalanine or tryptophan, is missing, so a read error is likely. The chain uses TRBV7-2 and TRBJ2-4; D remains unclear. CDR1 SGHTA and CDR2 FQGNSA come from the germline V gene. V lost 7 bases to trimming and J lost 8 bases, with 9 bases between them. The CDR3 consists of 11 residues. In nucleotides, the CDR3 is TGTGCCAGCACATTATTTGACATTCAGTACCTC. This translates into CASTLFDIQYL.

In this sample, this clone turned up once. This chain joins TRBV7-9 and TRBJ1-4, with 7 bases matching TRBD1. The CDR3 runs 17 residues. Trimming removed 4 bases from V and 0 bases from J; junction bases left unmatched: 8. Germline CDR1 and CDR2: SEHNR and FQNEAQ (reference sequence). CDR3 sequence: CASSSTGTDPTNEKLFF. CDR3 DNA sequence: TGTGCCAGCAGCTCGACGGGGACAGACCCAACTAATGAAAAACTGTTTTTT.

For this clone: This CDR3 is also generated by other DNA sequences in the sample. V is TRBV19 and J is TRBJ2-1; TRBD2 agrees at 10 bases. The V and J ends lost 3 bases and 7 bases, in that order; junction bases with no gene match: 6. Germline assignment: CDR1 LNHDA and CDR2 SQIVND (reference sequence). The CDR3 covers 15 residues. As DNA, the CDR3 is TGTGCCAGTAGTATCGTAGCGGGGGGAGGGAATGAGCAGTTCTTC. This translates into CASSIVAGGGNEQFF.

For this clone: This CDR3 is also generated by other DNA sequences in the sample. The rearrangement uses TRBV6-5 and TRBJ1-3; D ambiguous. Per the germline V gene, CDR1 is MNHEY and CDR2 is SVGAGI. V gave up 0 bases and J gave up 0 bases, with 6 bases separating them. The CDR3 runs 15 residues. This CDR3 is CASSYSSDSGNTIYF. CDR3 DNA: TGTGCCAGCAGTTACTCGTCCGACTCTGGAAACACCATATATTTT.

This clone was recorded a few times. This CDR3 is CASSRASGRPRGELFF. The CDR3, as DNA: TGTGCCAGCAGCAGGGCTAGCGGGAGACCGAGGGGGGAGCTGTTTTTT. This rearrangement joins TRBV21-1 to TRBJ2-2; the table gives TRBD2 as D, unverified against the DNA. TRBV21-1 is classified as a pseudogene. This CDR3 comprises 16 residues.

As DNA, the CDR3 is TGCAGCGTACCGACTAGCGGGGGCACAGATACGCAGTATTTT. This encodes CSVPTSGGTDTQYF. This sequence joins TRBV29-1 and TRBJ2-3, with 11 bases lining up with TRBD2. This CDR3 region has 14 residues. The germline gives CDR1 SQVTM, CDR2 ANQGSEA. V lost 6 bases and J lost 1; bases outside the gene matches: 3.

The gene calls are TRBV7-9 and TRBJ2-3, with 8 positions matching TRBD2. After removal of 2 bases from V and 5 bases from J, the junction contained 12 bases not matched to a gene. Germline loops: CDR1 SEHNR, CDR2 FQNEAQ (reference sequence). This CDR3 spans 17 amino acids. The CDR3 DNA reads TGTGCCAGCAGCTTATTGGTTAGCGGGATTCGTAGAGATACGCAGTATTTT. Amino acid sequence: CASSLLVSGIRRDTQYF.

Concerning this clone itself: Other DNA sequences in this sample translate to the same CDR3. V and J are TRBV18 and TRBJ1-1, with D unresolved. Trimming pared 2 bases from V and 4 bases from J, leaving 5 bases between. The CDR3 spans 12 residues. Per the germline V gene, CDR1 is KGHSH and CDR2 is LQKENI. The CDR3 DNA reads as TGTGCCAGCTCACCAGGGAGCACTGAAGCTTTCTTT. Its translation: CASSPGSTEAFF.

V and J are TRBV6-5 and TRBJ1-1; D gene unclear. Germline V gene data show CDR1 as MNHEY and CDR2 as SVGAGI. CDR3 length: 14 amino acids. Trimming took off 2 bases at V and 1 base at J, with 8 bases between the two ends. The CDR3 spells CASSYGWKNTEAFF. For the CDR3, the DNA is TGTGCCAGCAGTTACGGCTGGAAGAACACTGAAGCTTTCTTT.

This chain joins TRBV2 and TRBJ1-1; D possibly corresponds to TRBD1 (5 bases). The germline V gene encodes CDR1 SNHLY and CDR2 FYNNEI. The V gene lost 10 bases and the J gene lost 2 bases, with 14 bases spanning the gap. The CDR3 extends over 13 amino acids. The CDR3 reads CATKGQANTEAFF. The CDR3 DNA reads TGTGCCACCAAGGGGCAGGCTAACACTGAAGCTTTCTTT.

V is TRBV11-2 and J is TRBJ2-7; weak D call: TRBD1 (5 bases). The CDR3 sequence is 14 residues long. Per the germline V gene, CDR1 is SGHAT and CDR2 is FQNNGV. Between the trimmed V and J ends, which lost 3 bases and 0 bases, there was a span of 9 bases. For the CDR3, the DNA is TGTGCCAGCAGCTTGTCCAGGGCCTCCTACGAGCAGTACTTC. Amino acid sequence: CASSLSRASYEQYF.

This chain joins TRBV7-3 and TRBJ2-1; 8 bases are a match to TRBD2. CDR1 SGHTA and CDR2 FQGTGA come from the germline V gene. The CDR3 covers 15 residues. V shed 5 bases, J shed 1 base, and the junction held 4 bases outside the gene matches. The CDR3 is CASSPRGGSYNEQFF. CDR3 DNA: TGTGCCAGCAGCCCCCGGGGGGGATCCTACAATGAGCAGTTCTTC.

J is TRBJ2-7 and V is TRBV19; possibly TRBD1 for D (6 bases). Trimming removed 5 bases from V and 0 bases from J, with 11 bases in between. Looked up from germline, CDR1 is LNHDA and CDR2 is SQIVND (reference sequence). This CDR3 comprises 14 residues. CDR3 DNA: TGTGCCAGTAGTCCCCGGACAGACTCCTACGAGCAGTACTTC. It specifies CASSPRTDSYEQYF.

A word on this clone: Additional DNA sequences in this sample encode the identical CDR3. The V and J genes are TRBV6-1 and TRBJ2-2; 8 bases line up with TRBD1. CDR3 length equals 14 residues. In germline, CDR1 is MNHNS, CDR2 SASEGT. With 4 bases clipped from V and 3 bases from J, the junction kept 1 base outside the gene matches. The CDR3 spells CASSGQGYTGELFF. The CDR3 DNA is TGTGCCAGCAGTGGACAGGGGTACACCGGGGAGCTGTTTTTT.

This rearrangement joins TRBV4-1 to TRBJ2-1; a possible D gene is TRBD2 (5 bases). The germline gives CDR1 MGHRA, CDR2 YSYEKL. Trimming stripped 4 bases from V and 7 bases from J, with 14 bases between. This CDR3 is built from 14 residues. The CDR3 region has the DNA TGCGCCAGCAGCCGAGCCGGGAAACCAAATGAGCAGTTCTTC. The encoded protein is CASSRAGKPNEQFF.

The V and J genes are TRBV7-3 and TRBJ2-1, with 8 positions matching TRBD2. This CDR3 region has 16 residues. CDR1 and CDR2 (germline): SGHTA, FQGTGA. After removal of 5 bases from V and 7 bases from J, the junction contained 13 bases not matched to a gene. CDR3 DNA sequence: TGTGCCAGCAGCGTATATAGCGGTAGCGGGGTTAATGAGCAGTTCTTC. It is translated as CASSVYSGSGVNEQFF.

V and J are TRBV27 and TRBJ2-7; D is perhaps TRBD2 (7 bases). The CDR3 is made up of 15 amino acids. Per germline, CDR1 MNHEY and CDR2 SMNVEV (reference sequence). V lost 5 bases and J 2 bases, leaving 16 bases between the germline ends. This chain's CDR3 is CASSAAWGGAYEQYF. CDR3 nucleotides: TGTGCCAGCAGTGCCGCCTGGGGGGGCGCCTACGAGCAGTACTTC.

This clone was counted many times. The same CDR3 can be traced to other DNA sequences in this sample. The chain links TRBV11-3 to TRBJ2-3; D gene ambiguous. The V and J ends lost 5 bases and 3 bases respectively, with 9 bases between them. The CDR3 covers 13 residues. Germline CDR1 and CDR2: SGHNT and YENEEA. In DNA, the CDR3 is TGTGCCAGCAGCCCCGCCTTAACAGATACGCAGTATTTT. Translated, it gives CASSPALTDTQYF.

The V gene is TRBV7-3, the J gene TRBJ2-5; TRBD1 is a possible D gene (5 bases). The germline CDR1 and CDR2 sequences are SGHTA and FQGTGA. This CDR3 has 13 residues. The V gene lost 1 base and the J gene lost 4 bases, with 7 bases spanning the gap. This CDR3 is CASSLRGGETQYF. The CDR3 coding sequence is TGTGCCAGCAGCTTAAGGGGCGGAGAGACCCAGTACTTC.

Turning to this clone: One junction end does not reproduce the germline sequence, and a read error may be involved. The rearrangement joins TRBV5-1 to TRBJ2-2, with 7 positions matching TRBD1. The CDR3 contains 15 residues. CDR1 and CDR2 (germline): SGHRS, YFSETQ. CDR3 region: CSSRRDRGGTVELFF. The DNA of the CDR3 is TGCTCCAGCAGAAGGGACAGAGGTGGGACCGTGGAGCTGTTTTTT.

The chain employs TRBV7-2 and TRBJ1-3; D is unclear. The germline V and J ends were trimmed by 6 bases and 4 bases, with 16 bases remaining between them. CDR1 SGHTA and CDR2 FQGNSA come from the germline V gene. The CDR3 is 15 residues long. CDR3 DNA: TGTGCCAGCAGTCCCCGGGGAAGTAGGGGAAACACCATATATTTT. This codes for CASSPRGSRGNTIYF.